This TCR beta chain originates from a study of blood T cell repertoires in COVID-19. Study-level information: There were acute and convalescent COVID-19 samples, and they came from the United States, Italy and Spain. T cells, B-cell-depleted T cells, or PBMCs provided the cDNA or gDNA that served as material.

Per the authors' pipeline: Estimates of nucleated cell counts were drawn from the amplification of reference gene primers. The method was immunoSEQ multiplex PCR; TCRdb's version includes in-frame clones alone and lacks a portion of them. That table is the source of V, J and clone size, and D and trimming were worked out from the DNA. Of 210,000 or so clones detected, 75% to 85% appear once; the ten largest clones hold 4.3%. Germline V gives CDR1 SGHTA, CDR2 FQGNSA. CDR3 length: 14 amino acids. V lost 3 bases, J lost 4 bases, and 12 bases lay in between. Participants were placed into cohorts based on the clinical history they reported. This clone was observed a few times.

The sample comprised PBMCs or T cells enriched from blood (not recorded which). The sequence was obtained from a man aged 25 to 40 with acute COVID-19. The chain recombines TRBV7-2 with TRBJ2-5, with D unclear. CDR3 sequence (DNA): TGTGCCAGCAGCTTTACAGAGAGTAGAGAGACCCAGTACTTC. Translating gives CASSFTESRETQYF. Looking up the rest from reference TRBV7-2 and TRBJ2-5 gives the full variable domain: GAGVSQSPSNKVTEKGKDVELRCDPISGHTALYWYRQSLGQGLEFLIYFQGNSAPDKSGLPSDRFSAERTGGSVSTLTIQRTQQEDSAVYLCASSFTESRETQYFGPGTRLLVL.